This TCR beta chain comes out of a study of memory CD4+ T cells and cytomegalovirus serostatus. In the study overall: Healthy Belgian adult donors included roughly ten CMV-positive and some 24 CMV-negative people. Whole-study findings and limits: The CMV-associated TCR signature appears largely within the CD4+ memory repertoire.

Trimming stripped 5 bases from V and 8 bases from J, with 18 bases between. CDR3 length: 15 amino acids. The germline CDR1 and CDR2 sequences are SNHLY and FYNNEI. The table came from immunoSEQ multiplex PCR; TCRdb's copy has only in-frame clones and leaves some out. Here the sample spans approximately 92,000 clones, about 80% being singletons. Turning to this clone: Its antigen is not known.

Single viable CD3+CD4+CD8-CD45RO+ cells were sorted as the memory CD4+ T cells. The chain employs TRBV2 and TRBJ1-4, with D possibly being TRBD1 (6 bases). The sample consisted of memory CD4+ T cells from blood. This sequence originates from an adult in good health and CMV-seropositive. The CDR3 spells CASSIPTGGVEKLFF. The CDR3 DNA reads as TGTGCCAGCAGTATACCGACAGGAGGAGTGGAAAAACTGTTTTTT.